The 5 T cell receptor beta chains listed next were all sequenced from one sample in a study of graft-versus-host responses after intestinal transplantation. Using immunoSEQ multiplex PCR, the repertoire was profiled, and TCRdb retains in-frame clones only, with some absent. The repertoire consists of more than 25,000 clones, with 93% occurring once and the leading ten covering 0.45% to 0.6%. Sequenced here: PBMCs, sampled 18 days after transplant. The source is a human patient who received an intestinal transplant, so some T cells may come from the graft donor.

V gene TRBV19 combines with J gene TRBJ1-2, with TRBD1 matching 7 bases. V gave up 5 bases and J gave up 7 bases; unmatched junction bases: 13. Per the germline V gene, CDR1 is LNHDA and CDR2 is SQIVND (reference sequence). CDR3 length: 15 amino acids. CDR3 sequence (DNA): TGTGCCAGTAGTCTAAGACAGGGCCTAGCCGGTGGCTACACCTTC. Residues: CASSLRQGLAGGYTF.

The chain carries TRBV9 and TRBJ2-3; no reliable D call. Germline assignment: CDR1 SGDLS and CDR2 YYNGEE. The CDR3 runs to 16 residues. With 0 bases removed from V and 4 bases from J, the gap between germline ends came to 15 bases. The CDR3 sequence is CASSVGGAITADTQYF. CDR3 sequence (DNA): TGTGCCAGCAGCGTAGGAGGAGCGATTACCGCAGATACGCAGTATTTT.

This clone appeared a few times. This sequence joins TRBV5-6 and TRBJ2-2; 13 positions agree with TRBD2. The junction had 3 bases not matched to a gene; V was cut back by 4 bases and J by 3 bases. Germline loops: CDR1 SGHDT, CDR2 YYEEEE. The CDR3 is made up of 16 amino acids. CDR3 in DNA: TGTGCCAGCAGCAGCACTAGCGGGGGGGACACCGGGGAGCTGTTTTTT. Protein sequence: CASSSTSGGDTGELFF.

V and J are TRBV7-9 and TRBJ2-7, with TRBD1 matching 10 bases. Unmatched junction bases numbered 4, after V lost 5 bases and J lost 3 bases. From germline, CDR1 is SEHNR and CDR2 FQNEAQ (reference sequence). The CDR3 is 14 amino acids. The CDR3 spells CASSHRDRGYEQYF. The CDR3, as DNA: TGTGCCAGCAGCCACCGGGACAGGGGCTACGAGCAGTACTTC.

This sequence joins TRBV4-1 and TRBJ2-3; 9 nucleotides line up with TRBD1. Germline V gene sequence: CDR1 MGHRA, CDR2 YSYEKL. The CDR3 runs 17 residues. The V and J ends lost 6 bases and 4 bases, in that order; junction bases with no gene match: 14. CDR3 sequence: CASRLLTGTGRSDTQYF. The CDR3 DNA is TGCGCCAGCAGACTCCTAACCGGGACAGGGAGGTCAGATACGCAGTATTTT.